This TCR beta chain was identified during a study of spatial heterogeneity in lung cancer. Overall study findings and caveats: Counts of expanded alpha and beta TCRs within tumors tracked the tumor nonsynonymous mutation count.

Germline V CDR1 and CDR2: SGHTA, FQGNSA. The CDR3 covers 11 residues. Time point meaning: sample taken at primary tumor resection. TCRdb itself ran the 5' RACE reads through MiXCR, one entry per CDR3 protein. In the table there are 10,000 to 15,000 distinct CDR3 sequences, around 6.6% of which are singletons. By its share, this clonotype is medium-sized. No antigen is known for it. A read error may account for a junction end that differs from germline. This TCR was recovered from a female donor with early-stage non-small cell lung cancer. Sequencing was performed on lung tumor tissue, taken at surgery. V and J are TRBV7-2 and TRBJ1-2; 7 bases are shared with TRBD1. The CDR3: CASSPKTGTNF. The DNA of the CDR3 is TGTGCCAGCAGCCCCAAGACAGGGACCAACTTC.